This T cell receptor (beta chain) was sequenced in a study of lymphopenia after photon versus proton radiotherapy. Study-level findings and limits: Larger post-nadir TCR diversity loss correlated inversely with survival in deceased patients. Relative stability marked proton patients; photon patients lost diversity and naive cells. Authors raise, but do not show, better survival with proton therapy.

The CDR3 covers 13 residues. Germline-derived CDR1 and CDR2 are SSHAT and FNYEAQ (reference sequence). Trimming cost V 5 bases and J 7 bases, with 15 bases left between them. The repertoire was sequenced with immunoSEQ multiplex PCR; TCRdb's copy has only in-frame clones and lacks some. The sample includes 150,000 to 200,000 clones, 80% to 90% seen only once; the top ten take roughly 4.7%. A remark on this clone: Its antigen is currently unknown.

The TCR originated in a man in his fifties or sixties with gastric cancer. The chain has TRBV7-7 and TRBJ2-7; weak D call: TRBD2 (5 bases). This material consisted of peripheral blood, taken from a patient treated with photon-based radiotherapy. The DNA of the CDR3 is TGTGCCAGCAGCCGGGATGGGGTATTGGAGCAGTACTTC. It specifies CASSRDGVLEQYF.